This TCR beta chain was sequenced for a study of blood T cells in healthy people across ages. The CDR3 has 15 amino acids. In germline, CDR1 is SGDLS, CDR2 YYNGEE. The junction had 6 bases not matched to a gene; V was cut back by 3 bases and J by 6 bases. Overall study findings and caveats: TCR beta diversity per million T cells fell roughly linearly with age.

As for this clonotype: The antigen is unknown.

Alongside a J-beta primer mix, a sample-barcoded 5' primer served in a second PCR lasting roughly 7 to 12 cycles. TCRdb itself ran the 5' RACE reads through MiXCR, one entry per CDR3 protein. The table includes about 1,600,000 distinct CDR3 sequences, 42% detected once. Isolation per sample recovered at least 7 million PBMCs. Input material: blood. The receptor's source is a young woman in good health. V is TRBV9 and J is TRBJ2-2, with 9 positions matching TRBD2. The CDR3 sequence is CASSAGLAGPGELFF. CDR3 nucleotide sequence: TGTGCCAGCAGCGCGGGGCTAGCGGGGCCCGGGGAGCTGTTTTTT.